This T cell receptor (beta chain) was sequenced for a study of blood T cell repertoires in COVID-19. Across the whole study: The origin of the acute and convalescent COVID-19 samples was the United States, Italy and Spain. PBMCs, B-cell-depleted T cells, or T cells were the source of the cDNA or gDNA that made up the material.

In the authors' methods: Nucleated cell number was recorded as an estimate derived from reference gene primer amplification. Only in-frame clones appear in the TCRdb table, and some are missing; sequencing was by immunoSEQ multiplex PCR. The V and J calls and clone size are taken from that table; D and trimming were inferred from the DNA. The data show some 120,000 clones, roughly 85% seen once. Germline V gene lookup returns CDR1 LGHDT and CDR2 YNNKEL (reference sequence). V was clipped by 0 bases and J by 3 bases; unmatched bases: 4. The CDR3 spans 16 residues. Sample: peripheral blood. The receptor's source is a human donor in a cohort sampled during active COVID-19. V gene TRBV3-1 (or the pseudogene TRBV3-2) combines with J gene TRBJ1-2; 10 bases align to TRBD1. CDR3 sequence reads: CASSQDEGQGYYGYTF. The CDR3 nucleotides read TGTGCCAGCAGCCAAGATGAGGGACAGGGGTACTATGGCTACACCTTC.